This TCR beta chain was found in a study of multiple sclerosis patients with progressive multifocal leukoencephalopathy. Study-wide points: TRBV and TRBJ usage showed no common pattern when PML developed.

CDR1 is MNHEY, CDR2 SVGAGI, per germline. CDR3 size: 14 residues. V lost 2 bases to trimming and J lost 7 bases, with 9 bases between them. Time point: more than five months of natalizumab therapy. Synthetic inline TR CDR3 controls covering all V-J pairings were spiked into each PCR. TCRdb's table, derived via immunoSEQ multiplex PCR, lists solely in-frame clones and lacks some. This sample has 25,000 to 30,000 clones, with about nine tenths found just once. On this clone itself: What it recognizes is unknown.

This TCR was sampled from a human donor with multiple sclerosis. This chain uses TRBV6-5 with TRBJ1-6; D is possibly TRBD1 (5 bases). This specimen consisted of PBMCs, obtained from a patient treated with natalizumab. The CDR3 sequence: CASSYGALNSPLHF. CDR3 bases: TGTGCCAGCAGTTACGGGGCACTGAATTCACCCCTCCACTTT.